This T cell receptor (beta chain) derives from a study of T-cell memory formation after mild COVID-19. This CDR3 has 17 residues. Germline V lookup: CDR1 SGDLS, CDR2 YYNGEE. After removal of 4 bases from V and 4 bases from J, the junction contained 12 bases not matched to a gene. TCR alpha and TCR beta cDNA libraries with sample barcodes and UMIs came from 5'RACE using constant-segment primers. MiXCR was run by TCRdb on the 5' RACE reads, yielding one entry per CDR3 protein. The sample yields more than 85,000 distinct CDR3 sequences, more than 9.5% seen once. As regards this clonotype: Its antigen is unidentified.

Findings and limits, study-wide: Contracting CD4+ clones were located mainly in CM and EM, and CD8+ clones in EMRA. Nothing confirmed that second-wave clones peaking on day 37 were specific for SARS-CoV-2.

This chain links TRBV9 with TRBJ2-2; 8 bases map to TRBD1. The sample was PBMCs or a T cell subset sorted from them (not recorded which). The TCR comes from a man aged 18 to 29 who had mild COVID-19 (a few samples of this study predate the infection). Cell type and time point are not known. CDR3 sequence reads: CASSLQDPGGGTGELFF. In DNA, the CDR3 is TGTGCCAGCAGCTTACAAGACCCAGGGGGCGGCACCGGGGAGCTGTTTTTT.